A selection of T cell receptor beta chains follows, all from one sample in a study of human T cells and chemical hapten exposure. One entry per CDR3 protein, called by TCRdb with MiXCR from the RACE reads. The sample lists 95,000 to 150,000 distinct CDR3 sequences; around 10% were seen once. Source: whole blood, taken in connection with sensitization to the hapten diphenylcyclopropenone (DPC). The receptor set was obtained from a woman aged 45-59 years with alopecia areata. Some clones in this sample may be carry-over from other donors' samples. The CDR3 runs from the conserved cysteine through the conserved F or W. Fields, in order: J gene, D gene, V gene, clone size, CDR3 protein, CDR3 DNA. The D gene is left open where the match is weak. Clone size is shown for a subset of rows, as once, few, many or a class of expanded clone.

>TRBJ2-2|TRBD2|TRBV2|.
CASRALAGGVTGELFF
TGTGCCAGCAGAGCACTAGCGGGAGGTGTAACCGGGGAGCTGTTTTTT
>TRBJ2-2|TRBD2|TRBV9|few
CASSSPQAGGGAGELFF
TGTGCCAGCAGCTCCCCTCAAGCGGGGGGCGGGGCCGGGGAGCTGTTTTTT
>TRBJ2-3|TRBD2|TRBV11-2|.
CASSPGSTGGLDTQYF
TGTGCCAGCAGCCCCGGGTCGACGGGGGGGCTGGATACGCAGTATTTT
>TRBJ2-3|TRBD2|TRBV10-1|many
CASSRSSGSGRDTQYF
TGCGCCAGCAGTAGAAGTAGCGGGAGTGGGAGAGATACGCAGTATTTT
>TRBJ2-1|.|TRBV5-6|.
CASSLGRNSYNEQFF
TGTGCCAGCAGCTTGGGACGGAACTCCTACAATGAGCAGTTCTTC
>TRBJ2-3|.|TRBV28|few
CAAAGGLDTQYF
TGTGCCGCCGCCGGCGGGTTGGATACGCAGTATTTT
>TRBJ2-1|.|TRBV7-7|.
CASSQNPRGGNEQFF
TGTGCCAGCAGCCAGAATCCGAGAGGGGGCAATGAGCAGTTCTTC
>TRBJ2-7|.|TRBV27|many
CATFGSDYEQYF
TGTGCCACCTTTGGATCCGACTACGAGCAGTACTTC
>TRBJ2-1|TRBD1|TRBV29-1|.
CSADRGRAYNEQFF
TGCAGCGCAGACAGGGGGCGCGCCTACAATGAGCAGTTCTTC
>TRBJ1-1|.|TRBV6-2/TRBV6-3|many
CASSRNQENTEAFF
TGTGCCAGCAGTCGGAACCAGGAGAACACTGAAGCTTTCTTT
>TRBJ1-6|TRBD1|TRBV4-2|many
CASSQEFRQGHSPLHF
TGTGCCAGCAGCCAAGAATTCCGACAGGGCCATTCACCCCTCCACTTT
>TRBJ2-1|TRBD2|TRBV28|many
CASTDGLAGVEQFF
TGTGCCAGCACCGACGGACTAGCGGGAGTTGAGCAGTTCTTC
>TRBJ2-5|.|TRBV6-2/TRBV6-3|few
CASVKGKGETQYF
TGTGCCAGCGTAAAGGGAAAAGGCGAGACCCAGTACTTC
>TRBJ2-1|.|TRBV12-5|.
CASGLMGEQFF
TGTGCTAGTGGTTTAATGGGAGAGCAGTTCTTC
>TRBJ2-7|TRBD2|TRBV29-1|many
CSVESGGSLYEQYF
TGCAGCGTTGAATCGGGCGGGAGTTTGTACGAGCAGTACTTC
>TRBJ2-2|.|TRBV12-3/TRBV12-4|.
CASSFWGDTGELFF
TGTGCCAGCAGTTTTTGGGGGGACACCGGGGAGCTGTTTTTT
>TRBJ2-1|.|TRBV24-1|.
CATSDLKGPTLSYNEQFF
TGTGCCACCAGTGATTTGAAAGGGCCTACCCTTTCCTACAATGAGCAGTTCTTC
>TRBJ1-1|TRBD1|TRBV5-1|few
CASRDTGGSTEAFF
TGCGCCAGCAGGGACACAGGGGGCTCTACTGAAGCTTTCTTT
>TRBJ2-1|TRBD2|TRBV24-1|.
CATKAGGPGNEQFF
TGTGCCACCAAAGCGGGAGGGCCAGGGAATGAGCAGTTCTTC